The source of this T cell receptor beta chain is a study of cytomegalovirus exposure and HLA in healthy donors. The study ran its PCR with 60 Vbeta and 13 Jbeta primers. As processed by the authors: Counted up in a later analysis, unique TCR beta chains came to approximately 77 million, with roughly 11 million shared. TCRdb keeps only in-frame clones here, not all; method: immunoSEQ multiplex PCR. V and J calls and clone size are those listed in that table; D and trimming were worked out from the DNA. Among 50,000 to 65,000 clones listed, under 80% were seen once. Donors showed nominal health when sampled, although they likely had unrecorded immune exposures. Study-wide results and limits: Many donors carried some public TCRs, although rarity characterized most TCR sequences. Overall, roughly 150 TCR beta chains were annotated as cytomegalovirus-associated.

This clone was seen a single time. What it recognizes is unknown. Germline CDR1 SNHLY, CDR2 FYNNEI. V gave up 8 bases and J gave up 4 bases; unmatched junction bases: 6. The CDR3 length is 13 residues. V and J are TRBV2 and TRBJ2-7; TRBD1 agrees at 9 bases. The TCR sequence derives from a woman aged 30 to 39 in good health and CMV-seronegative. Sequenced sample: PBMCs. The CDR3 here is CASSRQGEYEQYF. Written as DNA, the CDR3 is TGTGCCAGCTCCCGACAGGGGGAGTACGAGCAGTACTTC.